This TCR beta chain came from a study of cytomegalovirus exposure and HLA in healthy donors. PCR was performed using 60 Vbeta and 13 Jbeta primers. Libraries were prepared by immunoSEQ multiplex PCR; TCRdb keeps only in-frame clonotypes and omits some of them. Altogether about 130,000 clones are present, around 82% being singletons, with the ten largest covering approximately 1.7%. This CDR3 has 15 amino acids. Trimming pared 4 bases from V and 13 bases from J, leaving 20 bases between. The germline gives CDR1 ENHRY, CDR2 SYGVKD. The receptor was isolated from a boy younger than 18 in good health and CMV-seronegative. The chain employs TRBV10-3 and TRBJ1-6; D remains ambiguous. The sequenced material came from PBMCs. CDR3 region: CAISGPGRLAMPLHF. The CDR3 DNA reads as TGTGCCATCAGTGGCCCGGGGAGGCTTGCGATGCCCCTCCACTTT.